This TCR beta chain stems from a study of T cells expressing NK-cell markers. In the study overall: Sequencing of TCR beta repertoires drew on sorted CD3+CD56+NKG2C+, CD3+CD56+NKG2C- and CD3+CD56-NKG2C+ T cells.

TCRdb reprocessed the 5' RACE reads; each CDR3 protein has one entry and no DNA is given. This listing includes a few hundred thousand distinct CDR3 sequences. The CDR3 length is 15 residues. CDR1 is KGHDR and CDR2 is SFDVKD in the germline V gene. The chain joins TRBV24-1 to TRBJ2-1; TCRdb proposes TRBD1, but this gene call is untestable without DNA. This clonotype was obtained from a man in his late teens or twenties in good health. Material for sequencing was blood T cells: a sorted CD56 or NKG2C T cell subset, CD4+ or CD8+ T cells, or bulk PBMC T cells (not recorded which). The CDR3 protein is CATRGTGPLYNEQFF.